The 5 T cell receptor beta chains below were found in one sample sequenced in a study of T cell responses to AZD1222 COVID-19 vaccine. Profiled with immunoSEQ multiplex PCR; TCRdb holds only in-frame clones, not every one. The table shows tens of thousands of clones, with 85% to 90% occurring only once. The sample here was peripheral blood, taken on day 0 of AZD1222 vaccination. These TCRs come from an adult in good health.

The J gene is TRBJ2-7, the V gene TRBV5-4; perhaps TRBD1 as D (6 bases). V was trimmed by 4 bases and J by 7 bases, leaving 21 bases between them. The CDR3 runs to 15 residues. Germline-derived CDR1 and CDR2 are SGHNT and YYREEE (reference sequence). The CDR3 sequence: CASSTGAGVRGEQYF. The CDR3 coding sequence is TGTGCCAGCAGCACGGGTGCAGGGGTCCGTGGGGAGCAGTACTTC.

This clone was counted once. The J gene is TRBJ1-1, the V gene TRBV28; D call uncertain. This CDR3 region has 13 residues. The V end lost 8 bases, the J end lost 0 bases, and 10 bases lay between the germline ends. Germline values: CDR1 MDHEN, CDR2 SYDVKM. CDR3 nucleotide sequence: TGTGCCAGCTGCCAAGGGTTGAACACTGAAGCTTTCTTT. It specifies CASCQGLNTEAFF. The variable domain in full, completed from reference TRBV28 and TRBJ1-1, reads DVKVTQSSRYLVKRTGEKVFLECVQDMDHENMFWYRQDPGLGLRLIYFSYDVKMKEKGDIPEGYSVSREKKERFSLILESASTNQTSMYLCASCQGLNTEAFFGQGTRLTVV.

This sequence joins TRBV28 and TRBJ2-7; D remains unclear. CDR1 is MDHEN, CDR2 SYDVKM, per germline. Between the trimmed V and J ends, which lost 3 bases and 5 bases, there was a span of 5 bases. The CDR3 runs 11 residues. This CDR3 reads CASSFGNEQYF. The CDR3 DNA reads as TGTGCCAGCAGTTTTGGGAACGAGCAGTACTTC.

The chain is built from TRBV6-1 and TRBJ1-4; 7 bases map to TRBD1. The germline CDR1 and CDR2 sequences are MNHNS and SASEGT. CDR3 size: 16 residues. J gave up 1 base and V 5 bases, and 7 bases lay outside the gene matches. The CDR3 spells CASSQGRGQTNEKLFF. The DNA for the CDR3 is TGTGCCAGCAGTCAAGGGAGGGGGCAAACTAATGAAAAACTGTTTTTT.

This chain links TRBV2 with TRBJ1-2; D unclear. Germline V gene data show CDR1 as SNHLY and CDR2 as FYNNEI. The CDR3 has 11 residues. The germline V and J ends were trimmed by 6 bases and 7 bases, with 9 bases remaining between them. In DNA form, the CDR3 reads TGTGCCAGCAGCCCCCGGGTTGGCTACACCTTC. Protein sequence: CASSPRVGYTF.